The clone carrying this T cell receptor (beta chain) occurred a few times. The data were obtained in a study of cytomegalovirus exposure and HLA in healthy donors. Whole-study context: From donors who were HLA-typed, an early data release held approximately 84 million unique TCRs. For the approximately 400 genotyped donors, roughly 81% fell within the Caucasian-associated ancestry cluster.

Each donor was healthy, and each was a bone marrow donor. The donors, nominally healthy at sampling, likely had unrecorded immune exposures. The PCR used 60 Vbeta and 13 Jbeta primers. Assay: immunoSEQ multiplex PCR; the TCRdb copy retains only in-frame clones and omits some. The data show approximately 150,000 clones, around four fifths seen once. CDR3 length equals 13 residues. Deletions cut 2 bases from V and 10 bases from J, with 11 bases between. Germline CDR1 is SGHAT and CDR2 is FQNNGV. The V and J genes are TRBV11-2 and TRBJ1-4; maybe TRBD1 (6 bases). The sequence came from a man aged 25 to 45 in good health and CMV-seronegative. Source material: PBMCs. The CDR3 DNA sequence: TGTGCCAGCAGCTTACCAGGGGCGGGAAAACTGTTTTTT. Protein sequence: CASSLPGAGKLFF.